A single T cell receptor (beta chain) is shown here with its context. How the authors handled the data: Counts of nucleated cells, estimated from reference gene primer amplification, were obtained. The table came from immunoSEQ multiplex PCR; TCRdb's copy has only in-frame clones and leaves some out. V, J and clone size were drawn from that table, and D and trimming were deduced from the DNA. The data contain about 230,000 clones, about nine tenths of them seen just once; the ten biggest clones take up roughly 11%. These data belong to a study of blood T cell repertoires in COVID-19. Overall study: The study drew acute and convalescent COVID-19 samples from the United States, Italy and Spain. The cDNA or gDNA used as material had been derived from T cells, B-cell-depleted T cells, or PBMCs.

The Seattle patients, enrolled during active infection, were followed longitudinally. The clonotype originates from a man aged 50 to 59 with COVID-19, enrolled during active disease. Sequencing used peripheral blood.

The CDR3 DNA reads TGTGCCAGCAGCTTATCCGTGACTCCGGGTGCTCAGCAGTACTTC. It codes for CASSLSVTPGAQQYF. The V and J genes are TRBV7-2 and TRBJ2-7; D not certain. Trimming removed 2 bases at V and 8 bases at J, with 19 bases between. Germline lookup yields CDR1 SGHTA and CDR2 FQGNSA. The CDR3 is 15 residues long.